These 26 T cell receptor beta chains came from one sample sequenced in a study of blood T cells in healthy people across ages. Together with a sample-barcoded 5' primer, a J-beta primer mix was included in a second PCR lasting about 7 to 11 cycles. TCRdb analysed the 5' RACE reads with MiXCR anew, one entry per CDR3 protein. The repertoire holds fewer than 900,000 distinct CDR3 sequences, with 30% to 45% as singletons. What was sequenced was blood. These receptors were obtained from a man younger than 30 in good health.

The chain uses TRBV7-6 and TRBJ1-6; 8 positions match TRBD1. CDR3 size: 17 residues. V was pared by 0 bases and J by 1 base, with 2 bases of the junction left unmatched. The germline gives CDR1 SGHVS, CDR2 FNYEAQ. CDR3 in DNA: TGTGCCAGCAGCTTAGCTGGACAGGGTTCCTATAATTCACCCCTCCACTTT. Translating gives CASSLAGQGSYNSPLHF.

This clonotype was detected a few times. The DNA for the CDR3 is TGTGCCAGCAGCCTTACACTTACCGAGAGGGGGTCCTACGAGCAGTACTTC. It is translated as CASSLTLTERGSYEQYF. The chain recombines TRBV7-9 with TRBJ2-7, with D maybe TRBD1 (6 bases). Per germline, CDR1 SEHNR and CDR2 FQNEAQ (reference sequence). The V and J ends lost 5 bases and 1 base respectively, with 21 bases between them. The CDR3 loop spans 17 amino acids.

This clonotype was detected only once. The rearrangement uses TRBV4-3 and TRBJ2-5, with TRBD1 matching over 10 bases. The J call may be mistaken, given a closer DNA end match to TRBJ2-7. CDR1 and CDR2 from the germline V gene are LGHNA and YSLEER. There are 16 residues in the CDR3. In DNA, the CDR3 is TGCGCCAGCAGCCAAGACCGGGACAGGGGTCTCTACGAGCAGTACTTC. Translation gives CASSQDRDRGLYEQYF.

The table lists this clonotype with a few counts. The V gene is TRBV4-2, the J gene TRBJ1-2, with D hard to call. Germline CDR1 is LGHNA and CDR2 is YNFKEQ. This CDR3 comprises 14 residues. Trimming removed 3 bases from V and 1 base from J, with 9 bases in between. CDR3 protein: CASSHSENNYGYTF. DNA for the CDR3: TGTGCCAGCAGCCACTCGGAAAATAACTATGGCTACACCTTC.

CDR3 nucleotide sequence: TGCAGTGCTAGTGGGGTGGGGGGCTGGAGCAATCAGCCCCAGCATTTT. Amino acids: CSASGVGGWSNQPQHF. V is TRBV20-1 and J is TRBJ1-5, with D perhaps TRBD1 (6 bases). The CDR3 consists of 16 residues. Trimming pared 3 bases from V and 1 base from J, leaving 16 bases between. CDR1 and CDR2 from the germline V gene are DFQATT and SNEGSKA (reference sequence).

CDR3 amino acids: CASSQPPGIYGYTF. Here the CDR3 DNA reads TGCGCCAGCAGCCAACCTCCGGGAATCTATGGCTACACCTTC. The rearrangement uses TRBV4-1 and TRBJ1-2; D is uncertain. CDR3 length: 14 amino acids. The germline gives CDR1 MGHRA, CDR2 YSYEKL. The ends were cut back, 2 bases at V and 4 bases at J, with 11 bases in the middle.

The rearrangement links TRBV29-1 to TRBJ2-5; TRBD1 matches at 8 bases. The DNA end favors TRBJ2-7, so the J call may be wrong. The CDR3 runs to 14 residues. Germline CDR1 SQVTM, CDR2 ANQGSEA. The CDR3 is CSVPGQGDAYEQYF. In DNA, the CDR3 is TGCAGCGTACCCGGACAGGGCGACGCCTACGAGCAGTACTTC.

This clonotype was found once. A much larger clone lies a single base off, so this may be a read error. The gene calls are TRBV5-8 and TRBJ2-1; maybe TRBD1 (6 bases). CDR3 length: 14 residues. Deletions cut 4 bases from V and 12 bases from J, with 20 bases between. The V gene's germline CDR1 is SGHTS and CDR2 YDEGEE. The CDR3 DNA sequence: TGTGCCAGCAGCCCCAGGGGTCGGTTCAGTGGGCAGTTCTTC. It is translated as CASSPRGRFSGQFF.

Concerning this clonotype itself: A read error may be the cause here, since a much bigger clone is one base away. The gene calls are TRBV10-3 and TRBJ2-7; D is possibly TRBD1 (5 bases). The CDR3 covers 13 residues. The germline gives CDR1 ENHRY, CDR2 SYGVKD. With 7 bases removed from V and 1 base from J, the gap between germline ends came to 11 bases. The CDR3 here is CAINQTGSYEQYF. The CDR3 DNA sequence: TGTGCCATCAACCAAACAGGATCCTACGAGCAGTACTTC.

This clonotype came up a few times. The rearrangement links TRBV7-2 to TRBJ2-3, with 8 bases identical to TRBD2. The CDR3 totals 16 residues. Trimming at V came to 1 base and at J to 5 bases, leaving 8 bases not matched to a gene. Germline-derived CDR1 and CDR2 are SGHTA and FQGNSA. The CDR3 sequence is CASSLGAGGAIDTQYF. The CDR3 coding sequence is TGTGCCAGCAGCTTAGGAGCCGGGGGGGCAATAGATACGCAGTATTTT.

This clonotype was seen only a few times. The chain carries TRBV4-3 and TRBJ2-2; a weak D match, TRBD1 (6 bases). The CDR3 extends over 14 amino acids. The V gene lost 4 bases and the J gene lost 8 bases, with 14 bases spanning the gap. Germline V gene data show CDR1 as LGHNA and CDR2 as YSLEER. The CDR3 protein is CASSRDIERGELFF. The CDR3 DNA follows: TGCGCCAGCAGCCGGGACATCGAAAGAGGGGAGCTGTTTTTT.

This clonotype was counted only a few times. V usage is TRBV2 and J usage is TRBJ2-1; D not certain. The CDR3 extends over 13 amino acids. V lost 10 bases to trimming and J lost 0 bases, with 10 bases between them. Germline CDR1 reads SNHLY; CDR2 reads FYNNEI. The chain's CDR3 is CATKPSSYNEQFF. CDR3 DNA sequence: TGTGCCACCAAGCCAAGCTCCTACAATGAGCAGTTCTTC.

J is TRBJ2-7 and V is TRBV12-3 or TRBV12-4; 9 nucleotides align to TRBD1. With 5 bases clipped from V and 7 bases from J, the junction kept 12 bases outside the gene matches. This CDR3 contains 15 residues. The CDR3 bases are TGTGCCAGCAGTCCTAACAGGGGGCCATACAATGAGCAGTACTTC. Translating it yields CASSPNRGPYNEQYF.

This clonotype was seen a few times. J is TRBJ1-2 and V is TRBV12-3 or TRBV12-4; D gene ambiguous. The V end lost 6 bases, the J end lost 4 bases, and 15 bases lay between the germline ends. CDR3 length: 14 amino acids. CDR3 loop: CASSSDRTGYGYTF. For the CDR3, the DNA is TGTGCCAGCAGCTCAGACCGGACGGGCTATGGCTACACCTTC.

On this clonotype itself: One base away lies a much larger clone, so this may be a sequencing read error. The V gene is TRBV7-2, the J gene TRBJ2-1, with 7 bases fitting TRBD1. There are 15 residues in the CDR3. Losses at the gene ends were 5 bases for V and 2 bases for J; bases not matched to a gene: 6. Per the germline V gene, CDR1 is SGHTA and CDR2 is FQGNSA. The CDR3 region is CASSPTGTTYNEQFF. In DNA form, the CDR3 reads TGTGCCAGCAGCCCGACAGGGACCACCTACAATGAGCAGTTCTTC.

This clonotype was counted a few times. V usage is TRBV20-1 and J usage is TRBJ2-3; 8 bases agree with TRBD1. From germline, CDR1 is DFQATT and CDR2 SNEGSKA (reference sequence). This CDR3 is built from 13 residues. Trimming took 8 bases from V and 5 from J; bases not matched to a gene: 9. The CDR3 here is CSQTGVYRDTQYF. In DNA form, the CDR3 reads TGCAGTCAGACAGGGGTATATAGAGATACGCAGTATTTT.

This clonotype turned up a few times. CDR3 bases: TGTGCCAGCAGCCTAGGGACAGGGCTCGGTTCGACTGAAGCTTTCTTT. It encodes CASSLGTGLGSTEAFF. V usage is TRBV3-1 and J usage is TRBJ1-1, with TRBD1 identical over 9 bases. The ends lost 4 bases at V and 5 bases at J; junction bases unmatched: 11. The V gene's germline CDR1 is LGHDT and CDR2 YNNKEL (reference sequence). The CDR3 is made up of 16 amino acids.

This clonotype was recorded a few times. The CDR3 protein is CASSSQANTGELFF. The DNA for the CDR3 is TGTGCCAGCAGCAGCCAGGCGAACACCGGGGAGCTGTTTTTT. The chain uses TRBV7-2 and TRBJ2-2; D gene uncertain. The V end was cut by 5 bases, the J end by 0 bases, with 7 bases between. The CDR3 has 14 amino acids. Germline V CDR1 and CDR2: SGHTA, FQGNSA. The full variable domain, with the rest looked up from reference TRBV7-2 and TRBJ2-2, is GAGVSQSPSNKVTEKGKDVELRCDPISGHTALYWYRQSLGQGLEFLIYFQGNSAPDKSGLPSDRFSAERTGGSVSTLTIQRTQQEDSAVYLCASSSQANTGELFFGEGSRLTVL.

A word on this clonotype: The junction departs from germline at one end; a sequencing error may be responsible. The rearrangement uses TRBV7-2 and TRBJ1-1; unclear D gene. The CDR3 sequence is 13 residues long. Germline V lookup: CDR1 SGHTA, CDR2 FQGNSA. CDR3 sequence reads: CASSSDKNSEAVF. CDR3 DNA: TGTGCCAGCAGCAGCGACAAGAACAGTGAAGCTGTCTTT.

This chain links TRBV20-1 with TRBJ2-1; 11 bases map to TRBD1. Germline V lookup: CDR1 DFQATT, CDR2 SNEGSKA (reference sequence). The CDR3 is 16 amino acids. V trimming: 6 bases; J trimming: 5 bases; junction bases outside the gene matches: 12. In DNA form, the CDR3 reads TGCAGTGCCCCCGGGACAGGGGGTATTGGCGACAATGAGCAGTTCTTC. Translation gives CSAPGTGGIGDNEQFF.

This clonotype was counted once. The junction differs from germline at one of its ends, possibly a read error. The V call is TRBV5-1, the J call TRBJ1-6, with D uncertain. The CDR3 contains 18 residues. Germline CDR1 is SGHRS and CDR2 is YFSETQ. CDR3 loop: CASKKESAPTSYNSPPHF. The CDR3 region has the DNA TGCGCCAGCAAGAAGGAATCCGCCCCGACCTCCTATAATTCACCCCCCCACTTT.

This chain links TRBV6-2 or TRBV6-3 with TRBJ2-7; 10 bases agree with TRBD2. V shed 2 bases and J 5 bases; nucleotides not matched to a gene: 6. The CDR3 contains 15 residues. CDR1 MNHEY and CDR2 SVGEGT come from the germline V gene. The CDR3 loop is CASSYEGLAMDEQYF. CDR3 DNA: TGTGCCAGCAGTTACGAGGGACTAGCGATGGACGAGCAGTACTTC.

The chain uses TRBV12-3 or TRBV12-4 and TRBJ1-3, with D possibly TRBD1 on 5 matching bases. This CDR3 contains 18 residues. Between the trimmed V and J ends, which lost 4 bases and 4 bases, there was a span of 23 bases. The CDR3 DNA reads TGTGCCAGCAGTTCTTTATATGGGGGTGAGGGGCACGGAAACACCATATATTTT. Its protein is CASSSLYGGEGHGNTIYF.

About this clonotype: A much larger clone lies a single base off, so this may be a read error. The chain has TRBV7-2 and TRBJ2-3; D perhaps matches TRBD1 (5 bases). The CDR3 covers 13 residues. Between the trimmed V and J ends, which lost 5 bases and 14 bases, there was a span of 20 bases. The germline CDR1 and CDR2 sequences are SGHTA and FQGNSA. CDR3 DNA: TGTGCCAGCAGCGTAAGTGGGGCTGAGTACGGGTATTTT. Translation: CASSVSGAEYGYF.

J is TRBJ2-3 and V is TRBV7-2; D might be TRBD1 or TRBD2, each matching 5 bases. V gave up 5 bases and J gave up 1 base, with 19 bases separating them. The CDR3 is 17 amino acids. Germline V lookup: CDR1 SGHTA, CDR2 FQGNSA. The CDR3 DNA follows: TGTGCCAGCAGCCCATGTACGGGACGAGCATGCACAGATACGCAGTATTTT. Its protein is CASSPCTGRACTDTQYF.

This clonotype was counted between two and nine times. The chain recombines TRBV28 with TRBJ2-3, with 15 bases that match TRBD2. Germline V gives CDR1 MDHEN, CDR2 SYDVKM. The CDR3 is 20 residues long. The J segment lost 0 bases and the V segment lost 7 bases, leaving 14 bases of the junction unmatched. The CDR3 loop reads CASTDPGLAGGLTSTDTQYF. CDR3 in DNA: TGTGCCAGCACCGATCCGGGACTAGCGGGGGGACTAACTAGCACAGATACGCAGTATTTT.